Listed below are T cell receptor beta chains from one sample, sequenced in a study of Graves' ophthalmopathy and Graves' hyperthyroidism. TCRdb reprocessed the multiplex PCR reads with MiXCR, giving one entry per CDR3 protein. Of about 390,000 distinct CDR3 sequences in the sample, about 18% were seen once. Source material: peripheral blood. The receptor set was obtained from an adult woman with stable Graves' hyperthyroidism. Both conserved end residues are part of each CDR3. Each record gives: clone size, D gene, V gene, J gene, CDR3 DNA, CDR3 protein. D genes are given only for firm matches. Rows give clone size only sometimes, using once, few, many, or a class for an expanded clone.

clone size: few
D gene: TRBD2
V gene: TRBV20-1
J gene: TRBJ2-4
CDR3 DNA: TGCAGTGCTACTCCGGGACTAGTGGAAGCCAAAAACATTAAGTACTTC
CDR3 protein: CSATPGLVEAKNIKYF

clone size: many
D gene: NA
V gene: TRBV10-1
J gene: TRBJ2-2
CDR3 DNA: TGCGCCAGCAGTGCTTTCAGGGGCACGACCGGGGAGCTGTTTTTT
CDR3 protein: CASSAFRGTTGELFF

clone size: many
D gene: NA
V gene: TRBV11-2
J gene: TRBJ2-5
CDR3 DNA: TGTGCCAGCAGCTTATCCAGACAAGAGACCCAGTACTTC
CDR3 protein: CASSLSRQETQYF

clone size: NA
D gene: NA
V gene: TRBV19
J gene: TRBJ1-5
CDR3 DNA: TGTGCCAGTAGTAATGTTTGGGCCGATAGCAATCAGCCCCAGCATTTT
CDR3 protein: CASSNVWADSNQPQHF

clone size: NA
D gene: TRBD2
V gene: TRBV3-1
J gene: TRBJ2-5
CDR3 DNA: TGTGCCAGCAGCCCTGGGACTAGCGGGACAGAGACCCAGTACTTC
CDR3 protein: CASSPGTSGTETQYF

clone size: many
D gene: TRBD2
V gene: TRBV11-1
J gene: TRBJ2-2
CDR3 DNA: TGTGCCAGCAGCCCACGACTAGCGGGAAGAACCGGGGAGCTGTTTTTT
CDR3 protein: CASSPRLAGRTGELFF

clone size: many
D gene: TRBD2
V gene: TRBV10-3
J gene: TRBJ2-5
CDR3 DNA: TGTGCCATCAAGTCGGGGACTAGTCCTGAGACCCAGTACTTC
CDR3 protein: CAIKSGTSPETQYF

clone size: many
D gene: TRBD2
V gene: TRBV19
J gene: TRBJ2-7
CDR3 DNA: TGTGCCAGTAGTTTTAGGACTAGCGGGAGGAAATACGAGCAGTACTTC
CDR3 protein: CASSFRTSGRKYEQYF

clone size: NA
D gene: NA
V gene: TRBV3-1
J gene: TRBJ1-3
CDR3 DNA: TGTGCCAGCAGAGACAGTCGAGGAGGAAACACCATATATTTT
CDR3 protein: CASRDSRGGNTIYF

clone size: many
D gene: NA
V gene: TRBV20-1
J gene: TRBJ1-6
CDR3 DNA: TGCAGTGCTAGAGGTTCGGGGAGCTCCTATAATTCACCCCTCCACTTT
CDR3 protein: CSARGSGSSYNSPLHF

clone size: many
D gene: NA
V gene: TRBV27
J gene: TRBJ2-7
CDR3 DNA: TGTGCCAGCAGTTTTGGAGGTCACGAGCAGTACTTC
CDR3 protein: CASSFGGHEQYF

clone size: many
D gene: NA
V gene: TRBV28
J gene: TRBJ2-7
CDR3 DNA: TGTGCCAGCAGTTTAACAACCGGGTATCACTACGAGCAGTACTTC
CDR3 protein: CASSLTTGYHYEQYF

clone size: many
D gene: NA
V gene: TRBV28
J gene: TRBJ2-7
CDR3 DNA: TGTGCCAGCAGTTTACCCCGGCCTACCTACGAGCAGTACTTC
CDR3 protein: CASSLPRPTYEQYF

clone size: many
D gene: TRBD1
V gene: TRBV29-1
J gene: TRBJ2-7
CDR3 DNA: TGCAGCGTTGAAGTTTCCAGGGGGCTATACGAGCAGTACTTC
CDR3 protein: CSVEVSRGLYEQYF

clone size: many
D gene: NA
V gene: TRBV6-4
J gene: TRBJ2-7
CDR3 DNA: TGTGCCAGCAGTGACAGTTGGACGCAGATACACAATAGGCGATACGAGCAGTACTTC
CDR3 protein: CASSDSWTQIHNRRYEQYF

clone size: many
D gene: NA
V gene: TRBV9
J gene: TRBJ1-2
CDR3 DNA: TGTGCCAGCAGCCCTCCCGGGGTTAACTATGGCTACACCTTC
CDR3 protein: CASSPPGVNYGYTF

clone size: NA
D gene: TRBD1
V gene: TRBV2
J gene: TRBJ2-5
CDR3 DNA: TGTGCCAGCAGTGTTCGACAGGGGGCTCGCGGGAAGGGGGTAGAGACCCAGTACTTC
CDR3 protein: CASSVRQGARGKGVETQYF

clone size: many
D gene: NA
V gene: TRBV19
J gene: TRBJ2-7
CDR3 DNA: TGTGCCACCCAACAGGAGACGAGCTCCTACGAGCAGTACTTC
CDR3 protein: CATQQETSSYEQYF